This passage covers 16 T cell receptor beta chains from one sample sequenced in a study of blood T cell repertoires in COVID-19. The data were produced by immunoSEQ multiplex PCR, yet TCRdb's version contains in-frame clones alone and is incomplete. Here the sample spans about 350,000 clones, roughly 90% being singletons. The sequencing sample was made of PBMCs or T cells enriched from blood (not recorded which). The receptors come from a woman aged 25 to 45 who had been exposed to COVID-19.

CDR3 bases: TGTGCCAGCAGCTTGTGGGGGCGAGGCACCGGGGAGCTGTTTTTT. This codes for CASSLWGRGTGELFF. This chain connects TRBV11-2 to TRBJ2-2; possible D gene TRBD1, 6 bases. Germline CDR1 reads SGHAT; CDR2 reads FQNNGV. The V end was cut by 3 bases, the J end by 4 bases, with 12 bases between. This CDR3 region has 15 residues.

The chain carries TRBV18 and TRBJ2-2; 9 bases fit TRBD2. This CDR3 region has 20 residues. The V and J ends lost 2 bases and 0 bases, in that order; junction bases with no gene match: 13. From germline, CDR1 is KGHSH and CDR2 LQKENI. The CDR3 region is CASSPILAGPTMANTGELFF. Here the CDR3 DNA reads TGTGCCAGCTCACCAATCCTAGCGGGGCCGACCATGGCGAACACCGGGGAGCTGTTTTTT.

V gene TRBV7-6 combines with J gene TRBJ2-2, with 15 nucleotides matching TRBD2. V lost 4 bases to trimming and J lost 8 bases; unmatched junction nucleotides: 14. Germline-derived CDR1 and CDR2 are SGHVS and FNYEAQ. The CDR3 length is 19 residues. The CDR3 spells CASSYRTSGRAVDVGELFF. The CDR3 DNA reads as TGTGCCAGCAGCTACAGGACTAGCGGGAGGGCCGTAGATGTTGGGGAGCTGTTTTTT.

This chain joins TRBV28 and TRBJ2-7; no definite D call. The V and J ends lost 3 bases and 3 bases respectively, with 6 bases between them. Germline CDR1 reads MDHEN; CDR2 reads SYDVKM. The CDR3 sequence is 12 residues long. CDR3 DNA: TGTGCCAGCAGTTTGTTCAGCTACGAGCAGTACTTC. Protein sequence: CASSLFSYEQYF.

The J gene is TRBJ2-1, the V gene TRBV19, with TRBD2 matching 9 bases. The CDR3 loop spans 17 amino acids. The J segment lost 2 bases and the V segment lost 1 base, leaving 6 bases of the junction unmatched. Germline-derived CDR1 and CDR2 are LNHDA and SQIVND (reference sequence). The CDR3 spells CASSIVASGAPYNEQFF. The CDR3 DNA follows: TGTGCCAGTAGTATAGTCGCTAGCGGGGCCCCCTACAATGAGCAGTTCTTC.

This chain's CDR3 is CASSWVTGDTEAFF. DNA for the CDR3: TGCGCCAGCAGCTGGGTAACAGGGGACACTGAAGCTTTCTTT. The V and J genes are TRBV5-1 and TRBJ1-1; 7 nucleotides match TRBD1. This CDR3 comprises 14 residues. V was pared by 3 bases and J by 3 bases, with 5 bases of the junction left unmatched. Germline V gene data show CDR1 as SGHRS and CDR2 as YFSETQ.

This chain uses TRBV21-1 with TRBJ2-1; TRBD2 is the table's D call, not checked against the DNA. TRBV21-1 is a pseudogene locus. The CDR3 has 17 amino acids. CDR3 nucleotide sequence: TGTGCCAGCAGCAAATTTCCGGGAGGGCGACCCTACAATGAGCAGTTCTTC. Its protein is CASSKFPGGRPYNEQFF.

This chain uses TRBV28 with TRBJ1-5; TRBD1 matches 8 bases. V trimming: 5 bases; J trimming: 0 bases; junction bases outside the gene matches: 6. The CDR3 is 16 residues long. Germline CDR1 MDHEN, CDR2 SYDVKM. CDR3 DNA sequence: TGTGCCAGCAGTGCCCAAACAGGGGGTAGCAATCAGCCCCAGCATTTT. Amino acid sequence: CASSAQTGGSNQPQHF. Drawing the rest from reference TRBV28 and TRBJ1-5, the complete variable domain is DVKVTQSSRYLVKRTGEKVFLECVQDMDHENMFWYRQDPGLGLRLIYFSYDVKMKEKGDIPEGYSVSREKKERFSLILESASTNQTSMYLCASSAQTGGSNQPQHFGDGTRLSIL.

CDR3 protein: CASSRGTGEGIGANVLTF. CDR3 nucleotides: TGTGCCAGCAGCAGAGGGACAGGGGAAGGGATTGGGGCCAACGTCCTGACTTTC. The chain recombines TRBV9 with TRBJ2-6; 10 bases agree with TRBD1. Germline V gene data show CDR1 as SGDLS and CDR2 as YYNGEE. The CDR3 contains 18 residues. V gave up 4 bases and J gave up 3 bases; unmatched junction bases: 10.

The chain links TRBV5-6 to TRBJ2-7; D is uncertain. The CDR3 is 13 amino acids. CDR1 is SGHDT, CDR2 YYEEEE, per germline. V lost 3 bases and J 3 bases, leaving 10 bases between the germline ends. The CDR3 protein is CASSSPLNYEQYF. The DNA for the CDR3 is TGTGCCAGCAGCTCTCCCCTAAACTACGAGCAGTACTTC.

The gene calls are TRBV2 and TRBJ1-5; D is perhaps TRBD1 (5 bases). CDR1 SNHLY and CDR2 FYNNEI come from the germline V gene. The CDR3 has 13 amino acids. V lost 7 bases and J 4 bases, leaving 11 bases between the germline ends. CDR3 sequence (DNA): TGTGCCAGCATGGAAGGGGTGAATCAGCCCCAGCATTTT. It specifies CASMEGVNQPQHF. Using reference TRBV2 and TRBJ1-5 for the parts outside the CDR3, the full variable domain is EPEVTQTPSHQVTQMGQEVILRCVPISNHLYFYWYRQILGQKVEFLVSFYNNEISEKSEIFDDQFSVERPDGSNFTLKIRSTKLEDSAMYFCASMEGVNQPQHFGDGTRLSIL.

V and J are TRBV27 and TRBJ1-2; D may be TRBD1 (5 bases). The CDR3 extends over 13 amino acids. Germline CDR1 is MNHEY and CDR2 is SMNVEV (reference sequence). V shed 10 bases and J shed 3 bases, with 15 bases lying between them. CDR3 loop: CATRTLGDYGYTF. The CDR3 DNA follows: TGTGCCACCAGAACCCTAGGGGACTATGGCTACACCTTC.

The V and J genes are TRBV3-1 (or the pseudogene TRBV3-2) and TRBJ2-4; 12 bases map to TRBD2. The CDR3 consists of 16 residues. Germline V lookup: CDR1 LGHDT, CDR2 YNNKEL (reference sequence). Trimming took 1 base from V and 8 from J; bases not matched to a gene: 6. The CDR3 sequence: CASSQAPSGRAYIQYF. The CDR3 nucleotides are TGTGCCAGCAGCCAAGCCCCTAGCGGGAGGGCCTACATTCAGTACTTC.

The rearrangement links TRBV16 to TRBJ1-2; tentative D call: TRBD1 (5 bases). Looked up from germline, CDR1 is KGHSY and CDR2 is FQNENV. V lost 2 bases and J 3 bases, leaving 7 bases between the germline ends. The CDR3 length is 13 residues. The CDR3 nucleotides are TGTGCCAGCAGCCAAGCGGGGGACTATGGCTACACCTTC. As protein: CASSQAGDYGYTF.

V and J are TRBV9 and TRBJ1-2; D is unclear. The CDR3 spans 14 residues. Per germline, CDR1 SGDLS and CDR2 YYNGEE. Trimming left V 3 bases short and J 3 bases short, with 12 bases between. In nucleotides, the CDR3 is TGTGCCAGCAGCGCCCTATCCGAGGACTATGGCTACACCTTC. It specifies CASSALSEDYGYTF.

The V and J genes are TRBV3-1 (or the pseudogene TRBV3-2) and TRBJ2-2; 10 positions match TRBD2. Per germline, CDR1 LGHDT and CDR2 YNNKEL (reference sequence). CDR3 length: 17 residues. V shed 1 base and J 4 bases; nucleotides not matched to a gene: 6. In nucleotides, the CDR3 is TGTGCCAGCAGCCAAGCCCTAGCGGGAGTTGGCACCGGGGAGCTGTTTTTT. It specifies CASSQALAGVGTGELFF.